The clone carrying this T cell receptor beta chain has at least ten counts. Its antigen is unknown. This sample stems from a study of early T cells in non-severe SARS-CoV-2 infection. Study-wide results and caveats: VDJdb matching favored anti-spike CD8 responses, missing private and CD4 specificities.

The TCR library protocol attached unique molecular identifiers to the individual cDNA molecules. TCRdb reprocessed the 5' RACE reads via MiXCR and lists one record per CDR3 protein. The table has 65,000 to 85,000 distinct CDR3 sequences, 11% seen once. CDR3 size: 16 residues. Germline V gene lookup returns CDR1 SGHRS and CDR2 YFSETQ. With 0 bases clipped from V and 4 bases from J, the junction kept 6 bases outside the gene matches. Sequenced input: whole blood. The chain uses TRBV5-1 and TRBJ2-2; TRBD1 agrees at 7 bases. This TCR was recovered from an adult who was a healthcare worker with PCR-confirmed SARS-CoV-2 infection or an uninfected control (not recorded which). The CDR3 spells CASSLERGLGTGELFF. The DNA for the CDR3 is TGCGCCAGCAGCTTGGAAAGGGGGCTGGGCACCGGGGAGCTGTTTTTT.